Listed below are T cell receptor beta chains from one sample, sequenced in a study of shared clonotypes between healthy human individuals. Repertoires were generated with immunoSEQ multiplex PCR, while TCRdb's copy carries only in-frame clones and drops some. In the table there are about 2 million clones, roughly 94% of which are singletons. Sequencing was performed on naive CD4+ T cells sorted from blood. The receptors here all came from a man between 18 and 35 years old in good health. The CDR3 runs from the conserved cysteine through the conserved F or W. A D gene is named only where the DNA matches it firmly. Part of the rows lack a size; the others show once, few, many or a class for expanded clones.

d_call j_call clone_size v_call cdr3_length cdr3_aa cdr3_nt
. TRBJ1-3 . TRBV5-6 13 CASSLVDEDTIYF TGTGCCAGCAGCTTGGTGGATGAGGACACCATATATTTT
. TRBJ1-1 . TRBV30 11 CAWRWGTEAFF TGTGCCTGGAGATGGGGGACTGAAGCTTTCTTT
TRBD2 TRBJ2-1 once TRBV7-7 15 CASSLRSGGHNEQFF TGTGCTAGCAGCTTACGGAGCGGGGGACACAATGAGCAGTTCTTC
. TRBJ1-1 . TRBV19 15 CASIIGDKGSTEAFF TGTGCCAGTATAATTGGGGATAAGGGGAGCACTGAAGCTTTCTTT
. TRBJ2-7 . TRBV20-1 11 CSARSEYEQYF TGCAGTGCTAGGTCCGAATACGAGCAGTACTTC
. TRBJ1-6 . TRBV5-6 14 CASSFWDLLQPLHF TGTGCCAGCAGTTTCTGGGACTTACTCCAACCCCTCCACTTT
. TRBJ1-1 . TRBV7-2 14 CASSLGLTGTEAFF TGTGCCAGCAGCTTAGGACTGACTGGGACTGAAGCTTTCTTT
. TRBJ2-2 once TRBV15 15 CATSRGVGNTGELFF TGTGCCACCAGCAGAGGGGTGGGGAACACCGGGGAGCTGTTTTTT
TRBD1 TRBJ1-1 once TRBV28 14 CASSSGQGGTEAFF TGTGCCAGCAGCTCAGGACAGGGGGGCACTGAAGCTTTCTTT
. TRBJ1-6 . TRBV7-2 18 CASSFLGQGYSYNSPLHF TGTGCCAGCAGTTTCTTAGGGCAGGGATACTCCTATAATTCACCCCTCCACTTT
. TRBJ2-1 once TRBV5-1 15 CASSLRQGFLVEQFF TGCGCCAGCAGCTTGCGTCAGGGTTTTTTGGTTGAGCAGTTCTTC
TRBD1 TRBJ2-1 once TRBV29-1 15 CSVEEETGGFDEQFF TGCAGCGTTGAAGAGGAGACAGGGGGTTTCGATGAGCAGTTCTTC
. TRBJ2-7 . TRBV7-2 13 CASSLADSYEQYF TGTGCCAGCAGCTTAGCGGACTCCTACGAGCAGTACTTC
. TRBJ2-2 . TRBV9 17 CASSVVSGPLNTGELFF TGTGCCAGCAGCGTAGTTTCAGGGCCATTAAACACCGGGGAGCTGTTTTTT
. TRBJ2-4 . TRBV4-3 14 CASSQDTTGSRAYF TGCGCCAGCAGCCAAGATACGACGGGCTCAAGGGCGTACTTC
. TRBJ2-3 . TRBV7-9 16 CASSTPEAGATDTQYF TGTGCCAGCAGCACCCCTGAGGCAGGAGCCACAGATACGCAGTATTTT
TRBD1 TRBJ2-3 once TRBV10-1 13 CASSELGQPTQYF TGCGCCAGCAGTGAGTTGGGACAGCCTACGCAGTATTTT
. TRBJ2-6 few TRBV19 17 CASSMGRIDSGANVLTF TGTGCCAGTAGTATGGGACGGATAGACTCTGGGGCCAACGTCCTGACTTTC
. TRBJ1-4 . TRBV18 14 CASSPGATNEKLFF TGTGCCAGCTCACCTGGGGCAACTAATGAAAAACTGTTTTTT
. TRBJ1-3 . TRBV29-1 14 CSVGGTPDRNTIYF TGCAGCGTTGGTGGGACACCAGACCGAAACACCATATATTTT
. TRBJ1-5 . TRBV2 13 CASSEMDSTFQHF TGTGCCAGCAGTGAGATGGACTCGACGTTCCAGCATTTT
. TRBJ2-1 . TRBV7-9 14 CASSFSRGVDEQFF TGTGCCAGCAGCTTTAGCCGTGGGGTCGATGAGCAGTTCTTC
TRBD1 TRBJ2-7 . TRBV2 14 CASRRDRGFNEQYF TGTGCCAGCAGGAGAGACAGGGGGTTTAACGAGCAGTACTTC
. TRBJ1-3 . TRBV10-3 18 CAISEAPPEATAGNTIYF TGTGCCATCAGTGAGGCCCCTCCGGAGGCAACCGCTGGAAACACCATATATTTT
. TRBJ1-6 . TRBV7-2 16 CASSLGRRRTNSPLHF TGTGCCAGCAGCTTAGGCCGGCGGCGCACTAATTCACCCCTCCACTTT
TRBD2 TRBJ2-4 once TRBV9 18 CASSVGGLAAAFENIQYF TGTGCCAGCAGCGTAGGTGGACTAGCGGCAGCATTTGAAAACATTCAGTACTTC
TRBD1 TRBJ2-1 . TRBV4-1 18 CASSQPWGKDRRRYEQFF TGCGCCAGCAGCCAACCCTGGGGTAAGGACAGGAGAAGATATGAGCAGTTCTTC
. TRBJ2-7 . TRBV9 13 CASSPRSSYEQYF TGTGCCAGCAGCCCTCGGTCCTCCTACGAGCAGTACTTC
. TRBJ2-3 . TRBV7-9 13 CASSKQGADTQYF TGTGCCAGCAGCAAACAGGGTGCAGATACGCAGTATTTT
. TRBJ2-2 . TRBV19 14 CASSLGLSTGELFF TGTGCCAGTAGCCTGGGACTGTCCACCGGGGAGCTGTTTTTT
TRBD1 TRBJ1-1 . TRBV7-9 14 CASSLRDREIEAFF TGTGCCAGCAGCTTAAGGGACAGGGAGATTGAAGCTTTCTTT
TRBD2 TRBJ2-2 . TRBV30 15 CAWMRLAGHTGELFF TGTGCCTGGATGCGACTAGCGGGTCACACCGGGGAGCTGTTTTTT
. TRBJ2-4 few TRBV9 15 CASSVDPGAKNIQYF TGTGCCAGCAGCGTAGATCCAGGGGCCAAAAACATTCAGTACTTC
. TRBJ2-3 . TRBV9 16 CASSVVGRSSTDTQYF TGTGCCAGCAGCGTAGTCGGGCGCAGCTCAACAGATACGCAGTATTTT
TRBD1 TRBJ1-4 . TRBV7-9 15 CASSSSGQINEKLFF TGTGCCAGCAGCTCCTCGGGACAGATTAATGAAAAACTGTTTTTT
. TRBJ1-5 . TRBV6-6 16 CASSYSRGSYNQPQHF TGTGCCAGCAGTTACTCGAGGGGCAGTTACAATCAGCCCCAGCATTTT
. TRBJ2-4 . TRBV5-4 14 CASSLPDSIGIQYF TGTGCCAGCAGCTTACCGGACAGTATCGGCATTCAGTACTTC
. TRBJ1-2 . TRBV6-5 13 CASRPDQQGLYTF TGTGCCAGCAGACCGGACCAACAGGGACTATACACCTTC
. TRBJ1-2 . TRBV9 14 CASSGGQTPYGYTF TGTGCCAGCAGCGGAGGACAGACCCCCTATGGCTACACCTTC
. TRBJ1-3 once TRBV4-1 14 CASSQWGAGNTIYF TGCGCCAGCAGCCAGTGGGGGGCTGGAAACACCATATATTTT
. TRBJ1-2 . TRBV27 15 CASSSTGPRNYGYTF TGTGCCAGCAGTTCGACCGGGCCTCGGAACTATGGCTACACCTTC
. TRBJ2-3 . TRBV10-3 15 CAISEGPKGTDTQYF TGTGCCATCAGTGAGGGACCGAAGGGCACAGATACGCAGTATTTT
. TRBJ2-5 . TRBV21-1 12 CASSKAGETQYF TGTGCCAGCAGCAAAGCGGGCGAGACCCAGTACTTC
. TRBJ1-2 . TRBV25-1 13 CASSGPANYGYTF TGTGCCAGCAGTGGGCCGGCTAACTATGGCTACACCTTC
. TRBJ2-1 . TRBV15 16 CATSRDLGGRGNEQFF TGTGCCACCAGCAGAGATCTCGGGGGCAGGGGAAATGAGCAGTTCTTC
. TRBJ1-6 . TRBV6-5 14 CASSYGTANSPLHF TGTGCCAGCAGTTACGGGACGGCGAATTCACCCCTCCACTTT
. TRBJ1-1 . TRBV5-1 13 CASSLQGDTEAFF TGCGCCAGCAGCTTACAGGGTGACACTGAAGCTTTCTTT
TRBD1 TRBJ2-5 . TRBV19 13 CASSVDRGETQYF TGTGCCAGTAGTGTAGACAGGGGGGAGACCCAGTACTTC